This TCR beta chain came from a study of T cells of healthy individuals. Per the germline V gene, CDR1 is SGHTS and CDR2 is YDEGEE. Trimming stripped 7 bases from V and 0 bases from J, with 19 bases between. The CDR3 contains 16 residues. TCRdb re-derived calls from the 5' RACE reads in MiXCR, one entry per CDR3 protein. Of about 53,000 distinct CDR3 sequences detected, 14% to 15% appear once; the ten largest clones hold roughly 15%. This clonotype was sampled from a human donor in good health. The chain recombines TRBV5-8 with TRBJ1-1, with D tentatively TRBD1 (6 bases). The DNA of the CDR3 is TGTGCCAGCCAATGGACAGTCTGGGGGATGAACACTGAAGCTTTCTTT. Its protein is CASQWTVWGMNTEAFF.